One and the same sample provided the 2 T cell receptor beta chains below, sequenced in a study of blood T cell repertoires in COVID-19. Clones were sequenced by immunoSEQ multiplex PCR, and TCRdb holds only the in-frame ones, with some missing. The sample has about 260,000 clones, around nine tenths seen once; the top ten hold about 10%. The sample taken for sequencing was peripheral blood. These receptors were taken from a man aged 40-49 years with active or convalescent COVID-19.

The chain links TRBV4-2 to TRBJ1-1; D is uncertain. The CDR3 runs 15 residues. CDR1 is LGHNA, CDR2 YNFKEQ, per germline. V lost 0 bases to trimming and J lost 1 base, with 9 bases between them. As DNA, the CDR3 is TGTGCCAGCAGCCAAGAAACAACAAAGAACACTGAAGCTTTCTTT. Its protein product is CASSQETTKNTEAFF.

The chain joins TRBV6-5 to TRBJ1-6; TRBD1 is a possible D gene (6 bases). V was cut by 7 bases and J by 7 bases, with 14 bases left in between. From germline, CDR1 is MNHEY and CDR2 SVGAGI. This CDR3 is built from 14 residues. CDR3 bases: TGTGCCAGCACCCGTACAGGGTCCAATTCACCCCTCCACTTT. Its protein is CASTRTGSNSPLHF.